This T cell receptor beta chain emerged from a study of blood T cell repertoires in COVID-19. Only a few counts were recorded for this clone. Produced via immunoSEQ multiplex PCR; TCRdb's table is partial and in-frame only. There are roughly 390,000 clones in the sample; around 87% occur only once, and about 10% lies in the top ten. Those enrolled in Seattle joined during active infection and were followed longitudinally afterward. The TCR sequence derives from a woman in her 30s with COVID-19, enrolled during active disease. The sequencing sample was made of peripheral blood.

CDR3 in DNA: TGTGCCAGTAGTATAAGCGGGGGGCAGCATAATCAGCCCCAGCATTTT. This gives the protein CASSISGGQHNQPQHF. The gene calls are TRBV19 and TRBJ1-5; a weak D match, TRBD1 (6 bases). CDR1 LNHDA and CDR2 SQIVND come from the germline V gene (reference sequence). The CDR3 extends over 16 amino acids. The germline V and J ends were trimmed by 2 bases and 4 bases, with 15 bases remaining between them.